Following are 21 T cell receptor beta chains from one sample sequenced in a study of identical twins. One entry per CDR3 protein results from TCRdb running MiXCR on the 5' RACE reads. The sample holds some 560,000 distinct CDR3 sequences, approximately 10% seen once. These sequences were also reported in another study, on yellow fever vaccine responses in identical twins.

Input material: PBMCs. Receptors originate from a woman aged 18-29 years in good health.

The chain employs TRBV5-4 and TRBJ2-7, with 10 bases identical to TRBD1. This CDR3 has 15 amino acids. In germline, CDR1 is SGHNT, CDR2 YYREEE (reference sequence). V was pared by 1 base and J by 6 bases, with 7 bases of the junction left unmatched. The CDR3 is CASSLRSDRGSEQYF. The CDR3 DNA is TGTGCCAGCAGCTTGAGGTCGGACAGGGGGTCCGAGCAGTACTTC.

This clonotype occurred many times. This rearrangement joins TRBV20-1 to TRBJ2-2; perhaps TRBD2 as D (5 bases). The CDR3 loop spans 13 amino acids. CDR1 and CDR2 (germline): DFQATT, SNEGSKA (reference sequence). The V end lost 3 bases, the J end lost 1 base, and 6 bases lay between the germline ends. The CDR3 here is CSASGMNTGELFF. CDR3 bases: TGCAGTGCTAGCGGGATGAACACCGGGGAGCTGTTTTTT.

This clonotype has more than one count but fewer than ten. J is TRBJ2-2 and V is TRBV4-1; TRBD1 aligns across 7 bases. The CDR3 length is 15 residues. Germline CDR1 reads MGHRA; CDR2 reads YSYEKL. V lost 5 bases, J lost 1 base, and 4 bases stayed unmatched. The CDR3 DNA reads TGCGCCAGCAGCGGAAGGACAGGGAACACCGGGGAGCTGTTTTTT. This sequence encodes CASSGRTGNTGELFF.

In this sample, this clonotype turned up a few times. The chain couples TRBV11-1 to TRBJ2-2; TRBD2 matches at 11 bases. CDR3 length: 18 residues. V shed 5 bases, J shed 5 bases, and the junction held 13 bases outside the gene matches. Per germline, CDR1 SGHAT and CDR2 FQDESV (reference sequence). Here the CDR3 DNA reads TGTGCCAGCAGCCTCCAGAGACTAGCGGGGAACCGAACCGGGGAGCTGTTTTTT. Translation gives CASSLQRLAGNRTGELFF.

The rearrangement links TRBV7-9 to TRBJ2-1; TRBD1 matches 9 bases. Germline CDR1 and CDR2: SEHNR and FQNEAQ (reference sequence). The CDR3 length is 16 residues. The V segment lost 5 bases and the J segment 4 bases; nucleotides outside the gene matches: 9. In DNA, the CDR3 is TGTGCCAGCAGCAAACCCCCGGGACAGGGATACAATGAGCAGTTCTTC. It translates to CASSKPPGQGYNEQFF.

There are many counts of this clonotype. V and J are TRBV27 and TRBJ2-1; TRBD2 aligns across 9 bases. Unmatched junction bases numbered 4, after V lost 3 bases and J lost 7 bases. Germline lookup yields CDR1 MNHEY and CDR2 SMNVEV (reference sequence). The CDR3 contains 14 residues. Here the CDR3 DNA reads TGTGCCAGCAGTTTGTCGGCGGGAGGGAATGAGCAGTTCTTC. Its protein product is CASSLSAGGNEQFF.

This clonotype was counted many times. The gene calls are TRBV7-3 and TRBJ2-3; D is uncertain. CDR3 size: 14 residues. Germline loops: CDR1 SGHTA, CDR2 FQGTGA. Trimming took 1 base from V and 3 from J, leaving 8 bases between them. The CDR3 loop is CASSLIGSTDTQYF. CDR3 sequence (DNA): TGTGCCAGCAGCTTAATAGGTAGTACAGATACGCAGTATTTT.

This clonotype was detected only a few times. The genes are TRBV2 and TRBJ2-2; D unresolved. CDR3 length: 15 residues. V gave up 5 bases and J gave up 0 bases, with 10 bases separating them. Germline CDR1 SNHLY, CDR2 FYNNEI. The CDR3 sequence is CASSLTTTNTGELFF. The CDR3 DNA follows: TGTGCCAGCAGTCTGACAACCACGAACACCGGGGAGCTGTTTTTT.

V gene TRBV4-2 combines with J gene TRBJ2-1, with a possible D match to TRBD2 (6 bases). This CDR3 comprises 17 residues. The germline V gene encodes CDR1 LGHNA and CDR2 YNFKEQ. The germline V and J ends were trimmed by 1 base and 2 bases, with 15 bases remaining between them. The CDR3 DNA is TGTGCCAGCAGCCAAGTTGGGACTCCCATCGCCTACAATGAGCAGTTCTTC. Encoded protein: CASSQVGTPIAYNEQFF.

There are a few counts of this clonotype. This chain connects TRBV19 to TRBJ2-1; perhaps TRBD1 as D (6 bases). CDR1 is LNHDA and CDR2 is SQIVND in the germline V gene (reference sequence). V lost 5 bases to trimming and J lost 15 bases, with 14 bases between them. The CDR3 is made up of 11 amino acids. CDR3 sequence reads: CASSGNRAPFF. Here the CDR3 DNA reads TGTGCCAGTAGTGGAAACAGGGCCCCGTTCTTC.

The chain is built from TRBV27 and TRBJ2-1, with 8 bases that match TRBD2. The CDR3 is made up of 15 amino acids. J was trimmed by 3 bases and V by 5 bases; bases with no gene match: 6. The V gene's germline CDR1 is MNHEY and CDR2 SMNVEV (reference sequence). Here the CDR3 reads CASSPRRGVYNEQFF. The CDR3 DNA follows: TGTGCCAGCAGTCCCCGGCGGGGGGTCTACAATGAGCAGTTCTTC.

This clonotype was seen more than once but under ten times. The chain links TRBV5-5 to TRBJ1-2; 9 nucleotides align to TRBD1. The CDR3 has 15 residues. V dropped 2 bases and J dropped 4; count of bases not matched to a gene: 6. Germline CDR1 SGHKS, CDR2 YYEKEE (reference sequence). CDR3 DNA sequence: TGTGCCAGCAGCTTTCCTGGACAGGGGACCTATGGCTACACCTTC. This encodes CASSFPGQGTYGYTF.

This clonotype was counted only a few times. V gene TRBV7-2 combines with J gene TRBJ2-2; tentative D call: TRBD2 (6 bases). V dropped 8 bases and J dropped 3 bases, with 16 bases sitting between them. CDR3 length: 15 amino acids. Germline V CDR1 and CDR2: SGHTA, FQGNSA. In DNA, the CDR3 is TGTGCCAGCTTTGTCACGGGGGTATACACCGGGGAGCTGTTTTTT. Translation gives CASFVTGVYTGELFF.

In its sample, this clonotype was seen a few times. The chain carries TRBV27 and TRBJ2-2; 10 bases are a match to TRBD1. V shed 8 bases and J 7 bases; nucleotides not matched to a gene: 7. There are 14 residues in the CDR3. Per the germline V gene, CDR1 is MNHEY and CDR2 is SMNVEV (reference sequence). The CDR3 loop reads CASADRGFVGELFF. The CDR3 DNA reads TGTGCCAGCGCGGACAGGGGGTTCGTCGGGGAGCTGTTTTTT.

This clonotype came up many times. The V call is TRBV14, the J call TRBJ1-6; D is possibly TRBD1 (6 bases). Germline CDR1 is SGHDN and CDR2 is FVKESK. This CDR3 spans 16 amino acids. V was shortened by 4 bases and J by 3 bases, with 13 bases between the two germline ends. The CDR3, as DNA: TGTGCCAGCAGCCCTAACGACAGGAACTATAATTCACCCCTCCACTTT. Its protein product is CASSPNDRNYNSPLHF. Complete variable domain (other parts from reference TRBV14 and TRBJ1-6): EAGVTQFPSHSVIEKGQTVTLRCDPISGHDNLYWYRRVMGKEIKFLLHFVKESKQDESGMPNNRFLAERTGGTYSTLKVQPAELEDSGVYFCASSPNDRNYNSPLHFGNGTRLTVT.

This clonotype was counted between two and nine times. V usage is TRBV5-6 and J usage is TRBJ2-3; D unclear. The CDR3 runs to 16 residues. Germline V gives CDR1 SGHDT, CDR2 YYEEEE. Trimming removed 2 bases from V and 0 bases from J, with 13 bases in between. CDR3: CASSFYETVSTDTQYF. The CDR3 coding sequence is TGTGCCAGCAGCTTTTATGAGACGGTGAGCACAGATACGCAGTATTTT.

The rearrangement joins TRBV3-1 to TRBJ1-2, with TRBD1 identical over 7 bases. This CDR3 spans 16 amino acids. With V trimmed by 2 bases and J by 2 bases, 8 bases remained unmatched. In germline, CDR1 is LGHDT, CDR2 YNNKEL (reference sequence). The DNA for the CDR3 is TGTGCCAGCAGCCAACTACAGGGGTCTCCCAACTATGGCTACACCTTC. Residues: CASSQLQGSPNYGYTF. The full variable domain, completed using reference TRBV3-1 and TRBJ1-2, is DTAVSQTPKYLVTQMGNDKSIKCEQNLGHDTMYWYKQDSKKFLKIMFSYNNKELIINETVPNRFSPKSPDKAHLNLHINSLELGDSAVYFCASSQLQGSPNYGYTFGSGTRLTVV.

This clonotype was seen many times. The chain joins TRBV2 to TRBJ2-3; D remains ambiguous. From germline, CDR1 is SNHLY and CDR2 FYNNEI. Trimming removed 1 base from V and 2 bases from J, with 7 bases in between. The CDR3 extends over 14 amino acids. The CDR3 region is CASSEGFLTDTQYF. CDR3 sequence (DNA): TGTGCCAGCAGTGAAGGTTTCCTCACAGATACGCAGTATTTT.

Ten or more counts support this clonotype. The V gene is TRBV11-3, the J gene TRBJ2-1; TRBD2 aligns across 13 bases. The CDR3 spans 18 residues. The junction had 9 bases not matched to a gene; V was cut back by 3 bases and J by 4 bases. Germline V CDR1 and CDR2: SGHNT, YENEEA. CDR3 coding DNA: TGTGCCAGCAGCTTCCCCCCTAAGGGACTAGCGGGGTACAATGAGCAGTTCTTC. It translates to CASSFPPKGLAGYNEQFF.

This clonotype showed up many times. This chain uses TRBV12-3 or TRBV12-4 with TRBJ2-7; no definite D call. The germline V and J ends were trimmed by 2 bases and 3 bases, with 14 bases remaining between them. The CDR3 has 15 residues. CDR3 DNA sequence: TGTGCCAGCAGTTTAATCGGACCGGCCGTCTACGAGCAGTACTTC. This gives the protein CASSLIGPAVYEQYF.

A few counts support this clonotype. The chain employs TRBV7-9 and TRBJ2-7; 8 positions agree with TRBD1. There are 15 residues in the CDR3. Trimming took 2 bases from V and 3 from J; bases not matched to a gene: 6. From germline, CDR1 is SEHNR and CDR2 FQNEAQ (reference sequence). The chain's CDR3 is CASSLNLGQDYEQYF. The CDR3, as DNA: TGTGCCAGCAGCTTAAACTTGGGACAGGACTACGAGCAGTACTTC. Using reference TRBV7-9 and TRBJ2-7 for the parts outside the CDR3, the full variable domain is DTGVSQNPRHKITKRGQNVTFRCDPISEHNRLYWYRQTLGQGPEFLTYFQNEAQLEKSRLLSDRFSAERPKGSFSTLEIQRTEQGDSAMYLCASSLNLGQDYEQYFGPGTRLTVT.